The 28 T cell receptor beta chains reported below all come from one sample, sequenced in a study of blood T cell repertoires in COVID-19. The method was immunoSEQ multiplex PCR; TCRdb's version includes in-frame clones alone and lacks a portion of them. The table records over 250,000 clones, over 65% of them present only once. Source material: peripheral blood. All receptors derive from a woman of 80 years or more with acute or convalescent COVID-19.

Remarks on this clone: Other DNA sequences within the sample encode an identical CDR3. This chain joins TRBV5-1 and TRBJ2-1; possibly TRBD2 for D (5 bases). The V end was cut by 3 bases, the J end by 4 bases, with 5 bases between. The CDR3 is 12 amino acids. Germline CDR1 is SGHRS and CDR2 is YFSETQ. CDR3 sequence reads: CASSSGYNEQFF. The CDR3 DNA reads as TGCGCCAGCAGCTCGGGATACAATGAGCAGTTCTTC.

The J gene is TRBJ2-7, the V gene TRBV18, with 9 bases lining up with TRBD1. Germline V gives CDR1 KGHSH, CDR2 LQKENI. The J segment lost 6 bases and the V segment lost 4 bases, leaving 16 bases of the junction unmatched. The CDR3 loop spans 17 amino acids. This CDR3 is CASSLNGQGSHRPEQYF. The CDR3 DNA follows: TGTGCCAGCTCACTCAACGGACAGGGGTCACATAGGCCCGAGCAGTACTTC.

The V gene is TRBV28, the J gene TRBJ2-3; 8 bases map to TRBD2. The CDR3 sequence is 16 residues long. CDR1 is MDHEN and CDR2 is SYDVKM in the germline V gene. V trimming: 2 bases; J trimming: 3 bases; junction bases outside the gene matches: 7. CDR3 region: CASSLSRGGRTDTQYF. In nucleotides, the CDR3 is TGTGCCAGCAGTTTAAGCCGGGGGGGCAGGACAGATACGCAGTATTTT. The variable domain in full, with the rest retrieved from reference TRBV28 and TRBJ2-3, is DVKVTQSSRYLVKRTGEKVFLECVQDMDHENMFWYRQDPGLGLRLIYFSYDVKMKEKGDIPEGYSVSREKKERFSLILESASTNQTSMYLCASSLSRGGRTDTQYFGPGTRLTVL.

V is TRBV19 and J is TRBJ2-4; 9 bases align to TRBD1. J gave up 8 bases and V 6 bases, and 5 bases lay outside the gene matches. CDR3 length: 13 residues. Germline lookup yields CDR1 LNHDA and CDR2 SQIVND (reference sequence). Written as DNA, the CDR3 is TGTGCCAGTAGGGACAGGGGTTTGGACATTCAGTACTTC. As protein: CASRDRGLDIQYF.

The chain links TRBV6-5 to TRBJ1-2; 8 nucleotides match TRBD1. Germline V gene lookup returns CDR1 MNHEY and CDR2 SVGAGI. The trim removed 5 bases at V and 8 bases at J, leaving 13 bases unmatched. The CDR3 sequence is 15 residues long. CDR3 sequence: CASSPRTGRVGGYTF. CDR3 bases: TGTGCCAGCAGTCCCCGGACAGGGCGGGTAGGGGGCTACACCTTC.

This chain connects TRBV7-2 to TRBJ2-7, with 7 bases that match TRBD2. The trim removed 8 bases at V and 6 bases at J, leaving 16 bases unmatched. The CDR3 length is 15 residues. Germline lookup yields CDR1 SGHTA and CDR2 FQGNSA. The chain's CDR3 is CASSRWGGFQGEQYF. CDR3 sequence (DNA): TGTGCCAGCTCTAGGTGGGGGGGATTCCAAGGCGAGCAGTACTTC. Full variable domain (rest looked up from reference TRBV7-2 and TRBJ2-7): GAGVSQSPSNKVTEKGKDVELRCDPISGHTALYWYRQSLGQGLEFLIYFQGNSAPDKSGLPSDRFSAERTGGSVSTLTIQRTQQEDSAVYLCASSRWGGFQGEQYFGPGTRLTVT.

The V gene is TRBV3-1 (or the pseudogene TRBV3-2), the J gene TRBJ2-7, with TRBD2 matching 7 bases. V was clipped by 0 bases and J by 6 bases; unmatched bases: 8. Germline V gene data show CDR1 as LGHDT and CDR2 as YNNKEL (reference sequence). This CDR3 comprises 15 residues. The CDR3 bases are TGTGCCAGCAGCCAAGATGGAGGACTAGGTTCCGAGCAGTACTTC. As protein: CASSQDGGLGSEQYF.

The chain couples TRBV18 to TRBJ2-1, with 8 nucleotides matching TRBD2. The CDR3 totals 12 residues. The J segment lost 9 bases and the V segment lost 6 bases, leaving 4 bases of the junction unmatched. Germline CDR1 reads KGHSH; CDR2 reads LQKENI. CDR3 in DNA: TGTGCCAGCTCGCCGACTAGCGTTGAGCAGTTCTTC. The encoded protein is CASSPTSVEQFF. Complete variable domain (other parts from reference TRBV18 and TRBJ2-1): NAGVMQNPRHLVRRRGQEARLRCSPMKGHSHVYWYRQLPEEGLKFMVYLQKENIIDESGMPKERFSAEFPKEGPSILRIQQVVRGDSAAYFCASSPTSVEQFFGPGTRLTVL.

The chain recombines TRBV7-9 with TRBJ1-6; the match to TRBD1 covers 9 bases. This CDR3 has 15 amino acids. V was clipped by 5 bases and J by 10 bases; unmatched bases: 9. Germline V gene data show CDR1 as SEHNR and CDR2 as FQNEAQ (reference sequence). The CDR3 loop is CASSLGTGLSSPLHF. The CDR3 DNA is TGTGCCAGCAGCCTAGGGACAGGGTTGTCCTCACCCCTCCACTTT.

The chain recombines TRBV25-1 with TRBJ2-2, with 8 bases matching TRBD1. V shed 7 bases, J shed 1 base, and the junction held 2 bases outside the gene matches. The CDR3 runs to 14 residues. Germline CDR1 and CDR2: MGHDK and SYGVNS. CDR3 DNA sequence: TGTGCCAGCAATACAGGGGGGAACACCGGGGAGCTGTTTTTT. Translating it yields CASNTGGNTGELFF.

J is TRBJ1-5 and V is TRBV19; possibly TRBD1 for D (5 bases). This CDR3 has 16 amino acids. CDR1 is LNHDA and CDR2 is SQIVND in the germline V gene (reference sequence). Trimming took off 4 bases at V and 4 bases at J, with 17 bases between the two ends. The CDR3 spells CASSKLLGGRNQPQHF. CDR3 DNA sequence: TGTGCCAGTAGTAAACTGCTTGGGGGGAGGAATCAGCCCCAGCATTTT.

The sample holds a few counts of this clone. V gene TRBV4-1 combines with J gene TRBJ2-1, with 12 bases identical to TRBD2. The CDR3 loop spans 19 amino acids. CDR1 is MGHRA, CDR2 YSYEKL, per germline. Trimming removed 5 bases from V and 0 bases from J; junction bases left unmatched: 11. CDR3 bases: TGCGCCAGCAGCTATGGACTAGCGGGACTGCGGAGCTCCTACAATGAGCAGTTCTTC. Protein sequence: CASSYGLAGLRSSYNEQFF.

The chain employs TRBV11-2 and TRBJ1-5, with a tentative D call TRBD1 (5 bases). The CDR3 contains 13 residues. Trimming removed 0 bases from V and 7 bases from J, with 7 bases in between. Germline V lookup: CDR1 SGHAT, CDR2 FQNNGV. CDR3 region: CASSLDRGQPQHF. The CDR3 coding sequence is TGTGCCAGCAGCTTAGATAGGGGACAGCCCCAGCATTTT. The variable domain in full, with the rest retrieved from reference TRBV11-2 and TRBJ1-5, is EAGVAQSPRYKIIEKRQSVAFWCNPISGHATLYWYQQILGQGPKLLIQFQNNGVVDDSQLPKDRFSAERLKGVDSTLKIQPAKLEDSAVYLCASSLDRGQPQHFGDGTRLSIL.

This chain joins TRBV6-2 or TRBV6-3 and TRBJ2-1, with D possibly TRBD1 on 5 matching bases. The germline V and J ends were trimmed by 6 bases and 3 bases, with 9 bases remaining between them. The CDR3 runs 13 residues. Germline CDR1 and CDR2: MNHEY and SVGEGT. The chain's CDR3 is CASSRDSYNEQFF. CDR3 sequence (DNA): TGTGCCAGCAGCCGCGACAGCTACAATGAGCAGTTCTTC.

CDR3 amino acids: CASSFSRGPGYGYTF. DNA of the CDR3: TGTGCCAGCAGTTTTTCTAGGGGGCCCGGATATGGCTACACCTTC. The J gene is TRBJ1-2, the V gene TRBV6-2 or TRBV6-3; 7 nucleotides agree with TRBD1. Germline V gene lookup returns CDR1 MNHEY and CDR2 SVGEGT. CDR3 length: 15 residues. V gave up 4 bases and J gave up 5 bases; unmatched junction bases: 10.

The chain recombines TRBV3-1 (or the pseudogene TRBV3-2) with TRBJ2-7; 8 nucleotides line up with TRBD2. CDR1 LGHDT and CDR2 YNNKEL come from the germline V gene (reference sequence). This CDR3 is 15 amino acids long. Germline trimming cut 3 bases from V and 5 bases from J; bases unmatched to any gene: 9. DNA of the CDR3: TGTGCCAGCAGCCACGGAGCGGGAGTCAACCACGAGCAGTACTTC. As protein: CASSHGAGVNHEQYF.

The chain couples TRBV5-4 to TRBJ2-1; 13 bases are a match to TRBD2. V lost 4 bases to trimming and J lost 4 bases; unmatched junction nucleotides: 5. This CDR3 contains 16 residues. The V gene's germline CDR1 is SGHNT and CDR2 YYREEE (reference sequence). The CDR3 DNA follows: TGTGCCAGCAGCCCCGGGGGACTAGCGGGATACAATGAGCAGTTCTTC. This translates into CASSPGGLAGYNEQFF.

V and J are TRBV5-1 and TRBJ1-6; no clear D. The CDR3 runs 13 residues. The V gene lost 4 bases and the J gene lost 7 bases, with 9 bases spanning the gap. CDR1 and CDR2 from the germline V gene are SGHRS and YFSETQ. CDR3 bases: TGCGCCAGCAGCAGGCTTAGCAATTCACCCCTCCACTTT. Its translation: CASSRLSNSPLHF.

J is TRBJ1-5 and V is TRBV6-5; TRBD1 matches 7 bases. Looked up from germline, CDR1 is MNHEY and CDR2 is SVGAGI. The trim removed 10 bases at V and 8 bases at J, leaving 14 bases unmatched. The CDR3 length is 14 residues. CDR3 coding DNA: TGTGCCACGGGGGACAGACAGCCTCAGGAGCCCCAGCATTTT. Encoded protein: CATGDRQPQEPQHF.

The J gene is TRBJ2-3, the V gene TRBV6-1; possible D gene TRBD2, 6 bases. With 2 bases removed from V and 1 base from J, the gap between germline ends came to 10 bases. Germline-derived CDR1 and CDR2 are MNHNS and SASEGT. The CDR3 has 15 amino acids. CDR3: CASSESASGTDTQYF. In nucleotides, the CDR3 is TGTGCCAGCAGTGAAAGTGCTAGCGGCACAGATACGCAGTATTTT.

The V gene is TRBV5-1, the J gene TRBJ2-2, with D possibly being TRBD2 (5 bases). This CDR3 contains 14 residues. Per germline, CDR1 SGHRS and CDR2 YFSETQ. Trimming took 5 bases from V and 6 from J, leaving 14 bases between them. Here the CDR3 reads CASRGYSAAGELFF. The CDR3 DNA reads as TGCGCCAGCAGGGGGTATAGCGCGGCCGGGGAGCTGTTTTTT.

The chain has TRBV2 and TRBJ1-2; 7 nucleotides agree with TRBD1. Germline CDR1 and CDR2: SNHLY and FYNNEI. Trimming cost V 6 bases and J 4 bases; bases outside gene matches: 11. This CDR3 region has 15 residues. The CDR3 region has the DNA TGTGCCAGCAGATCCAGGGGGGCGAGTCTCTATGGCTACACCTTC. Protein: CASRSRGASLYGYTF.

The chain recombines TRBV9 with TRBJ2-1, with 10 bases matching TRBD1. Trimming took 3 bases from V and 2 from J; bases not matched to a gene: 5. CDR3 length: 16 amino acids. In germline, CDR1 is SGDLS, CDR2 YYNGEE. The CDR3 spells CASSETGTGAYNEQFF. The CDR3 DNA is TGTGCCAGCAGCGAAACCGGGACAGGGGCCTACAATGAGCAGTTCTTC.

The gene calls are TRBV4-3 and TRBJ2-7; 7 nucleotides agree with TRBD1. The V and J ends lost 2 bases and 11 bases, in that order; junction bases with no gene match: 9. The CDR3 covers 13 residues. Germline CDR1 reads LGHNA; CDR2 reads YSLEER. The CDR3 sequence is CASSQSSTGWKYF. In DNA, the CDR3 is TGCGCCAGCAGCCAATCGTCGACAGGGTGGAAGTACTTC.

The table lists this clone with many counts. The rearrangement joins TRBV5-1 to TRBJ1-4; D unclear. The ends were cut back, 1 base at V and 4 bases at J, with 8 bases in the middle. Germline V CDR1 and CDR2: SGHRS, YFSETQ. The CDR3 is 14 amino acids. The CDR3 bases are TGCGCCAGCAGCTTGTCCGGGTTTAATGAAAAACTGTTTTTT. It encodes CASSLSGFNEKLFF.

A single count supports this clone. The chain combines TRBV5-6 with TRBJ2-2; 7 nucleotides match TRBD1. Germline V CDR1 and CDR2: SGHDT, YYEEEE. The V gene end was trimmed by 3 bases and the J gene end by 4 bases; junction bases not matched to a gene: 9. The CDR3 runs to 16 residues. This CDR3 reads CASSSHTGVTTGELFF. The CDR3 coding sequence is TGTGCCAGCAGCTCTCACACAGGGGTGACCACCGGGGAGCTGTTTTTT. Full variable domain (remainder filled in from reference TRBV5-6 and TRBJ2-2): DAGVTQSPTHLIKTRGQQVTLRCSPKSGHDTVSWYQQALGQGPQFIFQYYEEEERQRGNFPDRFSGHQFPNYSSELNVNALLLGDSALYLCASSSHTGVTTGELFFGEGSRLTVL.

This clone occurred a few times. The gene calls are TRBV3-1 (or the pseudogene TRBV3-2) and TRBJ2-1, with TRBD2 as a possible D gene (6 bases). Germline-derived CDR1 and CDR2 are LGHDT and YNNKEL (reference sequence). The CDR3 is 17 amino acids. V was shortened by 4 bases and J by 9 bases, with 25 bases between the two germline ends. The CDR3 sequence is CASSRKVWYAGSAEQFF. The DNA for the CDR3 is TGTGCCAGCAGCCGTAAAGTTTGGTATGCGGGGTCCGCTGAGCAGTTCTTC.

This clone is a singleton in its sample. The genes are TRBV5-4 and TRBJ1-2; 7 bases agree with TRBD1. The CDR3 has 15 amino acids. Trimming took 4 bases from V and 8 from J; bases not matched to a gene: 14. Germline CDR1 SGHNT, CDR2 YYREEE (reference sequence). CDR3: CASSIDRVSMSGYTF. The CDR3 nucleotides are TGTGCCAGCAGCATCGACAGGGTTTCTATGTCGGGCTACACCTTC.